One TCR beta chain is described in this entry. Its antigen remains unidentified. From 5'RACE with constant-segment primers came TCR alpha and TCR beta cDNA libraries that carried sample barcodes and UMIs. TCRdb independently ran MiXCR on the 5' RACE reads; one entry per CDR3 protein. The repertoire holds 280,000 or so distinct CDR3 sequences, with more than 15% as singletons. The data were taken from a study of T-cell memory formation after mild COVID-19. The wider study: Across donors, TCR clusters were largely donor specific. Overall study results and limits: Memory from before infection featured some responding clones, which suggests cross-reactive memory joined. Whether second-wave clones peaking at day 37 were SARS-CoV-2 specific went unconfirmed.

The CDR3 runs 14 residues. V lost 5 bases to trimming and J lost 6 bases; unmatched junction nucleotides: 1. Germline V CDR1 and CDR2: MDHEN, SYDVKM. The chain employs TRBV28 and TRBJ2-2, with TRBD1 matching 12 bases. This receptor was obtained from a man between 18 and 29 years old who had mild COVID-19 (a few samples of this study predate the infection). Cell type and time point are not known. Sequenced input: PBMCs or a T cell subset sorted from them (not recorded which). CDR3 DNA sequence: TGTGCCAGCAGTGGGACAGGGGGCTCCGGGGAGCTGTTTTTT. It codes for CASSGTGGSGELFF.